This entry features one T cell receptor (beta chain) sequence. Its antigen remains unidentified. Base qualities are not provided; no much larger clone lies one nucleotide away. Other nucleotide sequences in the sample specify the same CDR3. These data belong to a study of graft-versus-host responses after intestinal transplantation (dated by TCRdb to about 2021). As for the study more broadly: Multivisceral, liver-intestinal, or isolated intestinal transplants were received by the recipients. Graft-versus-host and host-versus-graft alloreactive T cell clones were tracked in the graft, circulation and bone marrow after intestinal transplantation using bulk TCR-beta CDR3 sequencing. A peak of at least 4% donor T cells among recipient peripheral blood mononuclear cells was the definition used for donor T cell macrochimerism. The cohort enrolled about two dozen intestinal transplant recipients including one retransplant, and a few patients lacking pretransplant specimens were excluded. To identify alloreactive clones, pre-transplant mixed lymphocyte reaction products were sequenced and compared with unstimulated pre-transplant donor and recipient T cells. Samples from a few later patients were sequenced in-house on an Illumina MiSeq with MiXCR processing rather than by the commercial service. Every recipient was given anti-thymocyte globulin induction, then maintenance tacrolimus and steroids for 3 to 4 years.

The time point tag for this specimen amounts to: cells obtained before transplantation from donor or recipient. CD3+CD4+ and CD3+CD8+ populations were FACS-sorted from unstimulated pre-transplant donor and recipient cells taken from spleen or lymph nodes. Paper-wide results and their limitations: GvH clones were detected in recipient bone marrow, and some of these GvH clones were observed earlier in ileal mucosa or blood, consistent with an intestinal mucosal origin. Early after transplant, peak levels of circulating GvH clones were associated with declines in HvG clones. The conclusions were limited by the relatively low number and heterogeneity of the intestinal transplant patients. In patients with donor T cell macrochimerism, the allografts had high GvH to HvG T cell clonal ratios.

V drops 2 bases and J drops 0 bases, leaving 7 bases in between. From a lookup of the germline V gene (reference sequence), CDR1 and CDR2 are MNHEY and SMNVEV. The CDR3 runs 14 residues from the cysteine to the phenylalanine. Only the CDR3 DNA is retained, 42 bases long and in frame from the first base. The library was built by means of the immunoSEQ multiplex PCR assay. For most patients, genomic DNA was isolated using the Qiagen DNeasy Blood and Tissue Kit and was shipped frozen to Adaptive Biotechnologies for TCR sequencing. For most patients, high-throughput TCR-beta CDR3 sequencing of genomic DNA was performed by Adaptive Biotechnologies. On the authors' methods: Adaptive's ImmunoSEQ software supplied the TCR sequencing data for more than 15 patients, while MiXCR and VDJtools were used to process a few other patients. To correct CD4 versus CD8 sorting errors, sequences present in both subsets at a frequency ratio below 5:1 were removed. CDR3 nucleotide sequences shared between donor and recipient were removed because their origin could not be assigned. To be classed as alloreactive, a clone needed at least 2-fold expansion over unstimulated cells and a minimum CFSE-low frequency of 0.002% (template counts) or 0.001% (read counts). A clone was considered mappable if detected in the sequenced pre-transplant spleen, lymph node, or MLR CFSE-low populations of the donor or recipient. The cumulative frequency of alloreactive clones was calculated as a percentage of all sequences, weighted by copy number. Here the immuneACCESS table is served through TCRdb, limited to in-frame sequences with V and J called. Missing clones are a known gap in these copies; in checked studies unresolved V genes cover under half, and the rest lacks a known reason. The D gene and trimming were derived from the DNA, and the V and J assignments and clone size from that table. Within this sample are some 87,000 clones, with roughly 91% of them counted one time only. Around 1.1% of the sample comes from the top ten.

This material consisted of unstimulated CD8+ T cells sorted from spleen or lymph node cells, taken before transplant. The receptor comes from a human donor who was the organ donor for an intestinal transplant. The chain joins TRBV27 to TRBJ1-1; a tentative D match to TRBD1 spans 6 bases. The DNA reads as follows: TGTGCCAGCAGTTTACAGGGGATGAACACTGAAGCTTTCTTT. Its protein reads: CASSLQGMNTEAFF.